This T cell receptor (beta chain) was found in a study of beta chain features in type 1 diabetes. General study points: VDJ junctions in type 1 diabetes patients carried more deletions and fewer insertions.

Comments on this clone: What it recognizes is unknown.

Germline CDR1 SEHNR, CDR2 FQNEAQ (reference sequence). The CDR3 is 18 residues long. V lost 3 bases, J lost 2 bases, and 23 bases lay in between. The study reverse transcribed the entire isolated RNA, so it sequenced expressed TCRB transcripts. Assay: immunoSEQ multiplex PCR; the TCRdb copy retains only in-frame clones and omits some. The sample has under 900,000 clones; about a sixth are singletons. Sequences were obtained from naive CD4+ T cells from blood. This sequence joins TRBV7-9 and TRBJ2-7; tentatively, D is TRBD2 (5 bases). The clonotype comes from a woman younger than 30 in good health. The CDR3 region is CASSFRGSTRHDTYEQYF. CDR3 coding DNA: TGTGCCAGCAGCTTTAGAGGGAGTACTCGCCACGACACCTACGAGCAGTACTTC.